This TCR beta chain was observed in a study of blood T cell repertoires in COVID-19. Study in general: COVID-19 samples, acute and convalescent, were from the United States, Italy and Spain. Sample material is recorded as cDNA or gDNA derived from T cells, B-cell-depleted T cells, or PBMCs.

Patients at the Seattle site were enrolled during active infection and followed longitudinally. Only a few counts were recorded for this clone. How the authors handled the data: Reference gene primer amplification in the assay estimated nucleated cell counts. The table came from immunoSEQ multiplex PCR; TCRdb's copy has only in-frame clones and leaves some out. The V and J calls and clone size were taken over from that table, and D and trimming were inferred from the DNA. The table has 100,000 to 150,000 clones, over 85% seen once. CDR3 length: 13 amino acids. With 6 bases clipped from V and 5 bases from J, the junction kept 5 bases outside the gene matches. CDR1 is MNHEY and CDR2 is SVGAGI in the germline V gene.

The sequenced sample consisted of peripheral blood. The source is a man aged 60 to 69 with COVID-19, enrolled during active disease. This chain links TRBV6-5 with TRBJ1-1, with 8 bases lining up with TRBD1. CDR3: CASRSTGVTEAFF. CDR3 coding DNA: TGTGCCAGCAGATCGACAGGGGTTACTGAAGCTTTCTTT.